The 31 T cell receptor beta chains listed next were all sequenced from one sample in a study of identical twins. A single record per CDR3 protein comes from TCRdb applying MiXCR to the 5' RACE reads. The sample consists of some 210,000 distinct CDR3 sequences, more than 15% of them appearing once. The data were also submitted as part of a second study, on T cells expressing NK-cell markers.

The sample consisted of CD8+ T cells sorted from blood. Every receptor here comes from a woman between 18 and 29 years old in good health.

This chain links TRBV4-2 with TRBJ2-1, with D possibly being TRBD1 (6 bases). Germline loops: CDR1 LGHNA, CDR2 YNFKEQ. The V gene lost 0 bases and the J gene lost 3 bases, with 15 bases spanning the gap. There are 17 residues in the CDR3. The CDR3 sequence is CASSQETVGRGYNEQFF. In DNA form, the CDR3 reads TGTGCCAGCAGCCAAGAGACGGTAGGCAGGGGCTACAATGAGCAGTTCTTC.

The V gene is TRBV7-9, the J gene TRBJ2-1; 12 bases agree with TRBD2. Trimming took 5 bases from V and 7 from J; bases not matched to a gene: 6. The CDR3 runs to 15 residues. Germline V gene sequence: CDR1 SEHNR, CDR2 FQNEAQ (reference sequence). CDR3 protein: CASSRLAGGLNEQFF. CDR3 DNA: TGTGCCAGCAGCCGTCTAGCGGGAGGGTTAAATGAGCAGTTCTTC.

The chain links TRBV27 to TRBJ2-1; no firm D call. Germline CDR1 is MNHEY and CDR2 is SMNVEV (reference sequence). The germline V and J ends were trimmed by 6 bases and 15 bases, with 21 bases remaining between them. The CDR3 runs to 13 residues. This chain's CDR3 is CASSPRSEYDGFF. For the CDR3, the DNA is TGTGCCAGCAGCCCTCGGTCAGAGTACGATGGGTTCTTC.

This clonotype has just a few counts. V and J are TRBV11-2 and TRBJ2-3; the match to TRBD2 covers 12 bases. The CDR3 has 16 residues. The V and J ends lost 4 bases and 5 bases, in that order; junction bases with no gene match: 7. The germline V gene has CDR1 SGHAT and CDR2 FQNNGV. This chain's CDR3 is CASSWRLAGAVDTQYF. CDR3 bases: TGTGCCAGCAGCTGGAGACTAGCGGGGGCCGTAGATACGCAGTATTTT.

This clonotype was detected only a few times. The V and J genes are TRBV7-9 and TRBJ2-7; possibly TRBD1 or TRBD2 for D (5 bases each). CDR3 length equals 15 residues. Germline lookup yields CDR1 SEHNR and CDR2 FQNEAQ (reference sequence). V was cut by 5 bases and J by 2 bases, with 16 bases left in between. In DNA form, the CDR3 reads TGTGCCAGCAGCCAGCTGGGACGAGAAGCCTACGAGCAGTACTTC. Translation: CASSQLGREAYEQYF.

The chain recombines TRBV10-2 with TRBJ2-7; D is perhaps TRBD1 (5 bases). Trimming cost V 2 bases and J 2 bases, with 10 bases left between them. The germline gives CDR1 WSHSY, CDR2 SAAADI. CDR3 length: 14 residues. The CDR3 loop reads CASSELDSAYEQYF. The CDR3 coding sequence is TGCGCCAGCAGTGAGCTCGACAGCGCCTACGAGCAGTACTTC.

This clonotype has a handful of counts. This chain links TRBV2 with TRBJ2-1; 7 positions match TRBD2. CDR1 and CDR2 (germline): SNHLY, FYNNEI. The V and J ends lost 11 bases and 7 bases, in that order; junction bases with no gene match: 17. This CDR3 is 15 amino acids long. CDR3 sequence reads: CAGNFPAGVRNEQFF. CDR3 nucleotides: TGTGCCGGCAATTTCCCTGCGGGAGTTAGGAATGAGCAGTTCTTC.

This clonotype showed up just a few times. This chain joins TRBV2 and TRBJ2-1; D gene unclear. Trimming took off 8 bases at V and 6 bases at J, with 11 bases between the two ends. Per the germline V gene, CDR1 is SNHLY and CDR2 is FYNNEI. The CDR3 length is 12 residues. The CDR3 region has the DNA TGTGCCAGCCGTCAAGGCGGCAATGAGCAGTTCTTC. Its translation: CASRQGGNEQFF.

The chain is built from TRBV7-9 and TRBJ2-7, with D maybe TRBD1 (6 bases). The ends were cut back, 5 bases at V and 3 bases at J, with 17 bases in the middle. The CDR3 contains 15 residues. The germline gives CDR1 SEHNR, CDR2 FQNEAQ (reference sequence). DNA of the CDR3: TGTGCCAGCAGCGCTAAGACACAGGGCCGCTACGAGCAGTACTTC. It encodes CASSAKTQGRYEQYF.

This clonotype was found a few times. CDR3 in DNA: TGTGCCAGCACCCAAGGGGGTCCGAACACTGAAGCTTTCTTT. Translated: CASTQGGPNTEAFF. V is TRBV12-3 or TRBV12-4 and J is TRBJ1-1; D possibly corresponds to TRBD1 (6 bases). Trimming removed 7 bases from V and 1 base from J, with 13 bases in between. The CDR3 loop spans 14 amino acids.

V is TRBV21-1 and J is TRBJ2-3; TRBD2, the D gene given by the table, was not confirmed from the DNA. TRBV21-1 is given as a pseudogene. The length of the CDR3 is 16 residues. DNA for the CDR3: TGTGCCAGCAGCAAAGGGTCTAGCGGGGGAACAGATACGCAGTATTTT. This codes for CASSKGSSGGTDTQYF.

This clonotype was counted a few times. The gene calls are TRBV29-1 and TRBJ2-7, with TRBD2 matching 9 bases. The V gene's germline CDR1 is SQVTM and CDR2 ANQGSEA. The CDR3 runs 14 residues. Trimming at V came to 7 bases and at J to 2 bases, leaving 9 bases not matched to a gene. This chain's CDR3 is CSALLAGEAYEQYF. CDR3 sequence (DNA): TGCAGCGCCCTACTAGCGGGCGAAGCCTACGAGCAGTACTTC.

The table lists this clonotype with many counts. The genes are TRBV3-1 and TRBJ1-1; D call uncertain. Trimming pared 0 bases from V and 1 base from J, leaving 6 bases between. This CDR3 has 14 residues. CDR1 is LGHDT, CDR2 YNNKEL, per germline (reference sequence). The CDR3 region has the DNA TGTGCCAGCAGCCAAGATTGGGGGAACACTGAAGCTTTCTTT. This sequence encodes CASSQDWGNTEAFF.

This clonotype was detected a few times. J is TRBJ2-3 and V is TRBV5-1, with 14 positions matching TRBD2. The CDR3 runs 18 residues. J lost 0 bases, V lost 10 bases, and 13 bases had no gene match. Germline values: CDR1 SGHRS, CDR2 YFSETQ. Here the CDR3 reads CACYSGRTSGRSTDTQYF. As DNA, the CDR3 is TGCGCCTGCTATTCCGGGCGGACTAGCGGGAGGAGCACAGATACGCAGTATTTT.

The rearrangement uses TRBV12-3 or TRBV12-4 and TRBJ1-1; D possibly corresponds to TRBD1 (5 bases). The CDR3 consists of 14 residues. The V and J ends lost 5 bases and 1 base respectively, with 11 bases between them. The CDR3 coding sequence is TGTGCCAGCAGTCAGAGGGGAACGAACACTGAAGCTTTCTTT. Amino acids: CASSQRGTNTEAFF.

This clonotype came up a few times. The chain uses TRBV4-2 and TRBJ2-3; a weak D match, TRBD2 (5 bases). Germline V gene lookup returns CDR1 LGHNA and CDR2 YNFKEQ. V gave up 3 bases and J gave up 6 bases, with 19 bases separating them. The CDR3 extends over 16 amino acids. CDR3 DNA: TGTGCCAGCAGCCAGACAAATGACTACAAACTGGATACGCAGTATTTT. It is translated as CASSQTNDYKLDTQYF.

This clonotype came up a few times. Here the CDR3 DNA reads TGCAGTGCTAGGGGACAGGTGTCCTACGAGCAGTACTTC. Translating it yields CSARGQVSYEQYF. V usage is TRBV20-1 and J usage is TRBJ2-7; 8 positions match TRBD1. Germline V lookup: CDR1 DFQATT, CDR2 SNEGSKA (reference sequence). Trimming at V came to 3 bases and at J to 1 base, leaving 2 bases not matched to a gene. The CDR3 extends over 13 amino acids.

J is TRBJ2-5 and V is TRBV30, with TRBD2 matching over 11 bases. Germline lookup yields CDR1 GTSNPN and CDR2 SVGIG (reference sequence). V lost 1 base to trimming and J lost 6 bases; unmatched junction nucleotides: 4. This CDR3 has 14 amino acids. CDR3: CAWSAPSGRKTQYF. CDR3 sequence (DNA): TGTGCCTGGAGTGCCCCTAGCGGGAGGAAGACCCAGTACTTC.

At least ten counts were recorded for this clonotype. DNA for the CDR3: TGTGCCAGCAGTTCCCAGGGCTCCTACAATGAGCAGTTCTTC. Translation gives CASSSQGSYNEQFF. V is TRBV12-3 or TRBV12-4 and J is TRBJ2-1, with D perhaps matching TRBD1 (5 bases). The CDR3 covers 14 residues. Trimming took 4 bases from V and 0 from J, leaving 7 bases between them.

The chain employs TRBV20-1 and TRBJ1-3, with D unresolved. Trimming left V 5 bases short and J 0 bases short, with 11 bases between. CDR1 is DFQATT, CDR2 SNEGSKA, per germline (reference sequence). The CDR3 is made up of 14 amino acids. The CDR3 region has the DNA TGCAGTGCTCGCCTCCTCCTCTCTGGAAACACCATATATTTT. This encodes CSARLLLSGNTIYF.

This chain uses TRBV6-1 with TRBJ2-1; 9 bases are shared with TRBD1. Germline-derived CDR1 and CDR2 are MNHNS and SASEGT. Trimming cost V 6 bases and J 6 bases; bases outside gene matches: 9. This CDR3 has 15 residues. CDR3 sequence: CASRESGTGSNEQFF. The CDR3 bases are TGTGCCAGCAGAGAATCCGGGACAGGGTCCAATGAGCAGTTCTTC.

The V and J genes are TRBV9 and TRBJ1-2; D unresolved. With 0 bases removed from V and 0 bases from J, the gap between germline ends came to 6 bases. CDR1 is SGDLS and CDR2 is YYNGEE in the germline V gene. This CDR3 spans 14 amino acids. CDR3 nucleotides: TGTGCCAGCAGCGTAGGCAGTTCTAACTATGGCTACACCTTC. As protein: CASSVGSSNYGYTF.

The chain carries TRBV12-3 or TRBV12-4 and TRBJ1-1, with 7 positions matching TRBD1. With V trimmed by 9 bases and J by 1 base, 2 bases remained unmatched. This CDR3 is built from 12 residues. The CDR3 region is CASWTGNTEAFF. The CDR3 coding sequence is TGTGCCAGTTGGACAGGGAACACTGAAGCTTTCTTT.

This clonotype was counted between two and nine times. CDR3 protein: CSARDPIQGTEAFF. CDR3 nucleotide sequence: TGCAGTGCTAGAGATCCCATACAGGGAACTGAAGCTTTCTTT. The chain uses TRBV20-1 and TRBJ1-1; weak D call: TRBD1 (6 bases). The CDR3 has 14 residues. Looked up from germline, CDR1 is DFQATT and CDR2 is SNEGSKA (reference sequence). The germline V and J ends were trimmed by 0 bases and 5 bases, with 13 bases remaining between them.

This CDR3 is CASSGTSRHEQYF. Here the CDR3 DNA reads TGTGCCAGCAGTGGGACTAGCCGCCACGAGCAGTACTTC. V usage is TRBV12-3 or TRBV12-4 and J usage is TRBJ2-7, with 9 bases identical to TRBD2. CDR3 size: 13 residues. The V segment lost 5 bases and the J segment 5 bases; nucleotides outside the gene matches: 4.

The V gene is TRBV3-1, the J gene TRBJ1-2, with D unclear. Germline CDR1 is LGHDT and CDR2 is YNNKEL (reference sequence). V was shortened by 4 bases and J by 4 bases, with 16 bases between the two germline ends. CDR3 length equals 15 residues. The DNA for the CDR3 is TGTGCCAGCAGCCCGGACGTTTCAGTTTCCTATGGCTACACCTTC. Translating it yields CASSPDVSVSYGYTF.

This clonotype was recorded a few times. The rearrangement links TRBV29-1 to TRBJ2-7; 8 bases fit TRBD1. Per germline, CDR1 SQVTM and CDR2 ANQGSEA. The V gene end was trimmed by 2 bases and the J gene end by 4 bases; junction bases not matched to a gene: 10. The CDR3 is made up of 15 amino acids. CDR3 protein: CSVERVGTGAYEQYF. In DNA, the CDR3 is TGCAGCGTTGAACGGGTCGGGACAGGTGCTTACGAGCAGTACTTC.

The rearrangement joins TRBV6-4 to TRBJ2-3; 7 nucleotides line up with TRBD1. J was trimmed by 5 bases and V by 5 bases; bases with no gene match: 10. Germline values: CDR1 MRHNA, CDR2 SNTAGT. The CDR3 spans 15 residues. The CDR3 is CASSPFDRAGDTQYF. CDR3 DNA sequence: TGTGCCAGCAGTCCGTTTGACAGGGCTGGAGATACGCAGTATTTT.

The CDR3 DNA follows: TGTGCCACCTCCGCAGCAGGCTCCTACAATGAGCAGTTCTTC. It translates to CATSAAGSYNEQFF. The chain carries TRBV5-4 and TRBJ2-1; no firm D call. Trimming took 9 bases from V and 0 from J, leaving 13 bases between them. Germline CDR1 SGHNT, CDR2 YYREEE (reference sequence). The CDR3 is made up of 14 amino acids.

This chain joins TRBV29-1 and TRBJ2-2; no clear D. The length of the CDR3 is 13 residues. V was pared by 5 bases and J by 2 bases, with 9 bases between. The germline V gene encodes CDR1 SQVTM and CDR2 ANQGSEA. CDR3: CSVYLVNTGELFF. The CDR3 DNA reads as TGCAGCGTTTATTTGGTAAACACCGGGGAGCTGTTTTTT.

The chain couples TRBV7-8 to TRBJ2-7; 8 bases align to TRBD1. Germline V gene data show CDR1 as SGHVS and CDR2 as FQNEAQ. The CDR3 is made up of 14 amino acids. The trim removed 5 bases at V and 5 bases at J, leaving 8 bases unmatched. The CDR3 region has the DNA TGTGCCAGCAGCACAAGACAGGGGTACCACGAGCAGTACTTC. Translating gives CASSTRQGYHEQYF.